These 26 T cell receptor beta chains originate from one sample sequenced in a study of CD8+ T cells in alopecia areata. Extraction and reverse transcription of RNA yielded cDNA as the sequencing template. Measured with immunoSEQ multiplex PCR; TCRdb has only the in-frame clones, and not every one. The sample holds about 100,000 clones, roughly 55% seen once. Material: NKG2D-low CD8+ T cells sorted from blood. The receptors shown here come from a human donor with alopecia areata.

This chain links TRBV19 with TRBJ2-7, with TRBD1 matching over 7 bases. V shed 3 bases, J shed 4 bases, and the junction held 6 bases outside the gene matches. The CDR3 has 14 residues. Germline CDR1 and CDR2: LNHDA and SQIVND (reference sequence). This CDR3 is CASSIGTGDYEQYF. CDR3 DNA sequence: TGTGCCAGTAGTATCGGCACAGGGGATTACGAGCAGTACTTC.

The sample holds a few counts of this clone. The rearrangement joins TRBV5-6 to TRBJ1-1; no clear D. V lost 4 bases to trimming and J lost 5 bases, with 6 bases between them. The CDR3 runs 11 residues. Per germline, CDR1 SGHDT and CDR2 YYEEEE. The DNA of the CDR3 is TGTGCCAGCAGCCAAGGTACTGAAGCTTTCTTT. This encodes CASSQGTEAFF.

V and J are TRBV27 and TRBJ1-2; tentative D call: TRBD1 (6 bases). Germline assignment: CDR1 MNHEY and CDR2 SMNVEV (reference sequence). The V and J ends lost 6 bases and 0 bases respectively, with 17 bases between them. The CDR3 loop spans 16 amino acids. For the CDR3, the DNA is TGTGCCAGCAGCCTACTCCCCAGGGGACCTAACTATGGCTACACCTTC. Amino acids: CASSLLPRGPNYGYTF.

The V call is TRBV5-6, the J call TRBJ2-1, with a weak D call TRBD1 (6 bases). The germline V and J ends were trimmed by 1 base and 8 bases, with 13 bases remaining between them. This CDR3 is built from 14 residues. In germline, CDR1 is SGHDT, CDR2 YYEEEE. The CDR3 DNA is TGTGCCAGCAGCTTGCCGGGCCAGGGGTATGAGCAGTTCTTC. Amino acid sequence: CASSLPGQGYEQFF.

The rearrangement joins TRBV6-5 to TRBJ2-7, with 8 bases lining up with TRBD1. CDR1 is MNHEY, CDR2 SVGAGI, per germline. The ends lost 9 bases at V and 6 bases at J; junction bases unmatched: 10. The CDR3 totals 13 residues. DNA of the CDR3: TGTGCCAGTTCCGGGACAGGCGGTTCCGAGCAGTACTTC. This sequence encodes CASSGTGGSEQYF.

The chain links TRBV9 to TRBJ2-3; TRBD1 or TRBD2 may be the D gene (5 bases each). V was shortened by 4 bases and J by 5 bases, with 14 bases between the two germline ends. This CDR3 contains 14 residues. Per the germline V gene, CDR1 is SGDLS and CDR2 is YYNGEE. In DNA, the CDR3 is TGTGCCAGCAGCCCCAGGGAGTCTGAAGATACGCAGTATTTT. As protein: CASSPRESEDTQYF.

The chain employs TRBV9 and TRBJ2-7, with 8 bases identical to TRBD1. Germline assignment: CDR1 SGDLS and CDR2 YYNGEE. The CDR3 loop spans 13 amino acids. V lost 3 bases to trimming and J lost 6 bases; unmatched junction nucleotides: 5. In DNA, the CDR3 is TGTGCCAGCAGCGCCTCCGACAGGGGCGAGCAGTACTTC. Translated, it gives CASSASDRGEQYF.

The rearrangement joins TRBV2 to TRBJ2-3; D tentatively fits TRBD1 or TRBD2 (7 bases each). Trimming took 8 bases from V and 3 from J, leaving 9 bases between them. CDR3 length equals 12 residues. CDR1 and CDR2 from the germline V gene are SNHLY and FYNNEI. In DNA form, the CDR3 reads TGTGCCAGCCAGGGGGGGACAGATACGCAGTATTTT. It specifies CASQGGTDTQYF.

The CDR3 protein is CASSEDPGRYNEQFF. The CDR3 DNA follows: TGTGCCAGCAGTGAAGACCCAGGACGGTACAATGAGCAGTTCTTC. The gene calls are TRBV6-1 and TRBJ2-1; D call uncertain. V shed 1 base and J shed 4 bases, with 11 bases lying between them. CDR1 and CDR2 (germline): MNHNS, SASEGT. The CDR3 sequence is 15 residues long.

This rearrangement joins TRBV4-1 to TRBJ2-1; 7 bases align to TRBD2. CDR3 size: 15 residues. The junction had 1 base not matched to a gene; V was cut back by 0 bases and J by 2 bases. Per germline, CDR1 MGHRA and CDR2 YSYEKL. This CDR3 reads CASSQETSAYNEQFF. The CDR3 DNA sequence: TGCGCCAGCAGCCAAGAAACTAGCGCCTACAATGAGCAGTTCTTC.

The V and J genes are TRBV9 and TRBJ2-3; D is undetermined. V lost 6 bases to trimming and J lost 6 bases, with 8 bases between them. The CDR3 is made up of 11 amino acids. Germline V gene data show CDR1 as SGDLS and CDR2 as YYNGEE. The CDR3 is CASKSLDTQYF. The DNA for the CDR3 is TGTGCCAGCAAAAGCCTCGATACGCAGTATTTT.

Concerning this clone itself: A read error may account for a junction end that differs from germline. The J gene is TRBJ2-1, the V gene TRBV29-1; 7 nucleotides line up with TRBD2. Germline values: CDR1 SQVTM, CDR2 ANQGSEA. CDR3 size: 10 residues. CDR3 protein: CSVHAREGVF. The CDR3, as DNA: TGCAGCGTTCACGCTAGGGAGGGAGTCTTC.

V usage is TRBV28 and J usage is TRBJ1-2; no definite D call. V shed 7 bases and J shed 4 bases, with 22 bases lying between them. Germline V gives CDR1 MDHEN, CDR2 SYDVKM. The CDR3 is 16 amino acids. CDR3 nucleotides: TGTGCCAGCACTTTTTTTTCCCGTTCGGCAATCTATGGCTACACCTTC. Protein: CASTFFSRSAIYGYTF.

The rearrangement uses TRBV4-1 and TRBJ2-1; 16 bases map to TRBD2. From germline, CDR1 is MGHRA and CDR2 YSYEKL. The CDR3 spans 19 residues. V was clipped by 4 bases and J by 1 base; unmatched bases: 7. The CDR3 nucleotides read TGCGCCAGCAGCCCTTTAGGGACTAGCGGGAGGGAGTCCTACAATGAGCAGTTCTTC. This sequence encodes CASSPLGTSGRESYNEQFF.

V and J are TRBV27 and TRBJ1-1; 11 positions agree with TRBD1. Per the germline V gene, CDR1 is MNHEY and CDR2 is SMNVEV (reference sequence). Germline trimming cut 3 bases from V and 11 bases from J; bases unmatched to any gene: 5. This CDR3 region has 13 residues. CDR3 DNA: TGTGCCAGCAGTTTTGGACAGGGGGCTAGGGCTTTCTTT. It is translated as CASSFGQGARAFF.

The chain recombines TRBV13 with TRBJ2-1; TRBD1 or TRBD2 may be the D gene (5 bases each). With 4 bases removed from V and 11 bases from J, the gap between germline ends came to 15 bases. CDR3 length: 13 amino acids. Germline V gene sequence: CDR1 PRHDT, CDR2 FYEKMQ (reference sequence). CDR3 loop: CASSWGRDPKQFF. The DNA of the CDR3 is TGTGCCAGCAGCTGGGGTCGGGACCCAAAGCAGTTCTTC.

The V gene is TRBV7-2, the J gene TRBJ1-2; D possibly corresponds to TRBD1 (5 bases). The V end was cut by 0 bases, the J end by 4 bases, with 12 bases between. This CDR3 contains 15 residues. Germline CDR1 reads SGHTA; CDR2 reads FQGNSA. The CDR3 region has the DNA TGTGCCAGCAGCTTAGCGGGCGGAGGGGCCTATGGCTACACCTTC. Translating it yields CASSLAGGGAYGYTF.

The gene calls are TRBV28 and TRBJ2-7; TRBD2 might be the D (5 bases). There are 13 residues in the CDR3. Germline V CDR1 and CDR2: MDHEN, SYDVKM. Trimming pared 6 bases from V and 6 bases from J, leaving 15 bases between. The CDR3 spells CASRSTGRGEQYF. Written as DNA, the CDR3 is TGTGCCAGCAGGTCGACGGGTCGGGGCGAGCAGTACTTC.

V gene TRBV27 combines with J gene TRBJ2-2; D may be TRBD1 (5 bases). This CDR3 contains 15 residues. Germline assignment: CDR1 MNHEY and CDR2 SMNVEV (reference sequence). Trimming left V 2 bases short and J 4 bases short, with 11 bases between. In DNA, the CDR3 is TGTGCCAGCAGTTTACTTGCAGGGCGCACCGGGGAGCTGTTTTTT. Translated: CASSLLAGRTGELFF.

The CDR3 DNA follows: TGCGCCAGCAGCTTGGCCGGACAGCATCAGCCCCAGCATTTT. It specifies CASSLAGQHQPQHF. The chain couples TRBV5-1 to TRBJ1-5; a weak D match, TRBD1 (6 bases). The CDR3 is 14 residues long. Per germline, CDR1 SGHRS and CDR2 YFSETQ. With 0 bases removed from V and 5 bases from J, the gap between germline ends came to 9 bases.

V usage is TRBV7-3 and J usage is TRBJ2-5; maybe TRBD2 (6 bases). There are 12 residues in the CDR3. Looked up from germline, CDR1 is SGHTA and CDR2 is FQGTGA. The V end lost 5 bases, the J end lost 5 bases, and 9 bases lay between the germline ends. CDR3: CASSQEGETQYF. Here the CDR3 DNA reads TGTGCCAGCAGCCAGGAGGGGGAGACCCAGTACTTC.

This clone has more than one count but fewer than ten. CDR3 bases: TGTGCCAGCAGCCCCCAGGGACTTCTATACAATGAGCAGTTCTTC. This codes for CASSPQGLLYNEQFF. The chain uses TRBV7-8 and TRBJ2-1, with D possibly matching TRBD2 (6 bases). CDR3 length: 15 residues. Trimming removed 5 bases at V and 4 bases at J, with 15 bases between. Germline-derived CDR1 and CDR2 are SGHVS and FQNEAQ. The whole variable domain, remainder taken from reference TRBV7-8 and TRBJ2-1, is GAGVSQSPRYKVAKRGQDVALRCDPISGHVSLFWYQQALGQGPEFLTYFQNEAQLDKSGLPSDRFFAERPEGSVSTLKIQRTQQEDSAVYLCASSPQGLLYNEQFFGPGTRLTVL.

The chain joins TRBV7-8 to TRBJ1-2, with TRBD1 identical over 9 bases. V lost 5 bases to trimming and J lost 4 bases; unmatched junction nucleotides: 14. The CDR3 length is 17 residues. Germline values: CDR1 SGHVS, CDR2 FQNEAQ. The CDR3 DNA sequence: TGTGCCAGCAGCGCCCGGGACAGGGAGGAAGAACTCTATGGCTACACCTTC. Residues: CASSARDREEELYGYTF.

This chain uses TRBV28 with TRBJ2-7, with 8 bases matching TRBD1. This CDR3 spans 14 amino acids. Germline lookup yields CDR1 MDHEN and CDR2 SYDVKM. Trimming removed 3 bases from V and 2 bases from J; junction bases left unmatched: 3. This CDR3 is CASSFTGGAYEQYF. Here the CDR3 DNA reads TGTGCCAGCAGTTTCACAGGGGGAGCCTACGAGCAGTACTTC.

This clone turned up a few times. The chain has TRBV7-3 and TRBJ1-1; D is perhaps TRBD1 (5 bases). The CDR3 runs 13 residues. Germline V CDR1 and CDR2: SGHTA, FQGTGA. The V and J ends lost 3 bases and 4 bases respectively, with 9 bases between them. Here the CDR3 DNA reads TGTGCCAGCAGCTTGGGGGGAATCACTGAAGCTTTCTTT. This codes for CASSLGGITEAFF.

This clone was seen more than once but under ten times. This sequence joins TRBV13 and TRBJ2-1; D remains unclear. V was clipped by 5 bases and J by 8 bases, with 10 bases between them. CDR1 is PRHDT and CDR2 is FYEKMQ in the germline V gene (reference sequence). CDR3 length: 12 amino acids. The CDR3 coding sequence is TGTGCCAGCAGCCAAGAATTGGATGAGCAGTTCTTC. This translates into CASSQELDEQFF.